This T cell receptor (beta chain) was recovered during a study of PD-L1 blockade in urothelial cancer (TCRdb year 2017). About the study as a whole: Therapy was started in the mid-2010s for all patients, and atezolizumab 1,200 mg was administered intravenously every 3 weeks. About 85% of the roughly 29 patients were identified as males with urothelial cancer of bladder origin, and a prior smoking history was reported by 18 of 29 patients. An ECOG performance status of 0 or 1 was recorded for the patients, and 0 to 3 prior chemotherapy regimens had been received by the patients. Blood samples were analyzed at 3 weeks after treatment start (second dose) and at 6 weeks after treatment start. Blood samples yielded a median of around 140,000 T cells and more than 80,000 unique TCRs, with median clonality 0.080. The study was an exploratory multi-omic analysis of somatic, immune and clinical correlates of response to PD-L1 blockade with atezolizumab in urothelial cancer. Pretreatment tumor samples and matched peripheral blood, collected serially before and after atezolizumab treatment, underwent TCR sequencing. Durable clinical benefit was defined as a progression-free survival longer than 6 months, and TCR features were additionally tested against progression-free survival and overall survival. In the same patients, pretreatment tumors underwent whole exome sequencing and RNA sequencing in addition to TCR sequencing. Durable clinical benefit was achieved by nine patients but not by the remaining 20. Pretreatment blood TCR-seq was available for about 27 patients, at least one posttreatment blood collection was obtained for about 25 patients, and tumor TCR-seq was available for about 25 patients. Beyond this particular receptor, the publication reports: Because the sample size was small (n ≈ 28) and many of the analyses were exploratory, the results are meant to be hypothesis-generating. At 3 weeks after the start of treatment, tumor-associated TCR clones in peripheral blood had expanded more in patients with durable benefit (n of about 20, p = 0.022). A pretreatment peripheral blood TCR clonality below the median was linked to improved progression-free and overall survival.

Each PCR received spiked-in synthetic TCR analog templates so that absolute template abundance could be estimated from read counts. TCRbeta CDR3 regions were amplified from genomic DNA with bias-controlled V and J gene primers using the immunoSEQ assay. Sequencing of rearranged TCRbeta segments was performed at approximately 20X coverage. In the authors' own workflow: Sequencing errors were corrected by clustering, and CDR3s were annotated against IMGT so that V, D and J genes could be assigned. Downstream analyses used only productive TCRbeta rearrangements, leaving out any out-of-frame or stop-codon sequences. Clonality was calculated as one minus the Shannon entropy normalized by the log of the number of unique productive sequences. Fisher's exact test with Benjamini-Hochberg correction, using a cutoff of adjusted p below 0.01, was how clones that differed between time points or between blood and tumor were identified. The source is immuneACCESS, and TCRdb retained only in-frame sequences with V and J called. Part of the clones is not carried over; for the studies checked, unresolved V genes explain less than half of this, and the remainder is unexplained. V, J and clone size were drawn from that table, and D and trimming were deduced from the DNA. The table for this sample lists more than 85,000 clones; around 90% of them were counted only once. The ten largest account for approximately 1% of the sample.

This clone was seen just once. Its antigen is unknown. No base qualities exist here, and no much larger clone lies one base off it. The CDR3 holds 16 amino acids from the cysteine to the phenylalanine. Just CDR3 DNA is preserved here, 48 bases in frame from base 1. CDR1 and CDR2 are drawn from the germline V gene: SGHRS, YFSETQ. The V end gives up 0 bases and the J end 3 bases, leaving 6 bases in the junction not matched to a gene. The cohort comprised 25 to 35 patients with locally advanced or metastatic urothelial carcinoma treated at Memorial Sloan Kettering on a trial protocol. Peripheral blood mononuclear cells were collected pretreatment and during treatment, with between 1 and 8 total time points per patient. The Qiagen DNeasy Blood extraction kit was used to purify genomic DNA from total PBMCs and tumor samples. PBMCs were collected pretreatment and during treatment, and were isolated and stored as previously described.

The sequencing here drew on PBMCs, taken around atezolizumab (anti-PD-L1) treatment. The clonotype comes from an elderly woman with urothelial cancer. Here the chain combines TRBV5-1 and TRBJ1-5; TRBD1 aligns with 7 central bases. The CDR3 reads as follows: CASSLAEGGPNQPQHF. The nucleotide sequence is TGCGCCAGCAGCTTGGCCGAAGGGGGCCCCAATCAGCCCCAGCATTTT.